This TCR beta chain was recovered during a study of human T cells and chemical hapten exposure. A single record per CDR3 protein comes from TCRdb applying MiXCR to the RACE reads. The sample gives about 99,000 distinct CDR3 sequences, under 15% of which show up once; approximately 2.1% is in the top ten. The sample's time point: patch test 1, 2 weeks after DPC sensitization. Treatment denoted: therapeutic diphenylcyclopropenone sensitization with weekly scalp DPC. The template was total RNA from unfractionated whole blood. This CDR3 contains 14 residues. Trimming left V 4 bases short and J 0 bases short, with 7 bases between. Germline lookup yields CDR1 SNHLY and CDR2 FYNNEI.

The receptor's source is a middle-aged woman with alopecia areata. Some clones in this sample may be carry-over from other donors' samples. This chain links TRBV2 with TRBJ1-3, with D possibly matching TRBD1 (6 bases). Material: whole blood, obtained in connection with sensitization to the hapten diphenylcyclopropenone (DPC). The CDR3 reads CASSGGLSGNTIYF. In DNA, the CDR3 is TGTGCCAGCAGTGGGGGGCTCTCTGGAAACACCATATATTTT.